This TCR beta chain was captured in a study of post-analysis software for immune sequencing data. Prepared libraries of TCR beta cDNA carried unique molecular identifiers. In TCRdb, the PCR reads were re-called with MiXCR into one record per CDR3 protein. The sample lists about 200,000 distinct CDR3 sequences, over 25% occurring once. CDR3 size: 11 residues. Looked up from germline, CDR1 is MGHDK and CDR2 is SYGVNS. V was clipped by 8 bases and J by 4 bases, with 8 bases between them. Findings and limits, study-wide: Five TRBV segments, including TRBV5-6, TRBV5-1 and TRBV20-1, were more frequent in patients than controls. People with multiple sclerosis had a significantly lower normalized Chao1 diversity than controls did.

Concerning this clonotype: What it recognizes is unknown.

Sequencing input: blood. The sequence derives from a girl between 2 and 17 years old with multiple sclerosis. The chain recombines TRBV25-1 with TRBJ1-1; D not resolved. This CDR3 reads CASVEVTEAFF. The CDR3 coding sequence is TGTGCCAGCGTTGAGGTCACTGAAGCTTTCTTT.